This T cell receptor (beta chain) was sequenced in a study of blood T cell repertoires in COVID-19. Here immunoSEQ multiplex PCR was the method, and the copy in TCRdb shows in-frame clones only, minus some. The sample consists of about 300,000 clones, around 90% of them appearing once. Losses at the gene ends were 4 bases for V and 3 bases for J; bases not matched to a gene: 6. The CDR3 has 15 residues. CDR1 is KGHSH and CDR2 is LQKENI in the germline V gene. The sequence was obtained from a young woman who had recovered from COVID-19. The chain carries TRBV18 and TRBJ1-1; 9 bases are shared with TRBD1. The sequencing input was PBMCs or T cells enriched from blood (not recorded which). The CDR3 is CASSLRQGGDTEAFF. In nucleotides, the CDR3 is TGTGCCAGCTCACTAAGACAGGGGGGGGACACTGAAGCTTTCTTT. The complete variable domain, with remaining parts taken from reference TRBV18 and TRBJ1-1, reads NAGVMQNPRHLVRRRGQEARLRCSPMKGHSHVYWYRQLPEEGLKFMVYLQKENIIDESGMPKERFSAEFPKEGPSILRIQQVVRGDSAAYFCASSLRQGGDTEAFFGQGTRLTVV.